This record concerns one TCR beta chain sequence. As yet, its antigen is unknown. Donors comprised only Caucasian adults living in Nashville, Tennessee. Both subsets, CD45RA+ naive and CD45RA-negative memory, were split from the CD4+ cells. The sample belongs to a study of shared clonotypes between healthy human individuals. The germline V and J ends were trimmed by 0 bases and 7 bases, with 15 bases remaining between them. Germline V gene lookup returns CDR1 KGHSH and CDR2 LQKENI. The CDR3 is 15 amino acids. Whole-study findings and limits: A reduction in generation probabilities was seen for non-shared clonotypes relative to those shared by all four donors.

Genomic DNA (from each subset) was split evenly across several immunoSEQ plates. TCRdb's table, derived via immunoSEQ multiplex PCR, lists solely in-frame clones and lacks some. The sample lists millions of clones, 93% occurring once. Sequencing was done on a sample of naive CD4+ T cells from PBMCs. Subset meaning: CD45RA+ positively selected. The chain recombines TRBV18 with TRBJ1-1; D is undetermined. This TCR came from a man aged 18 to 29 in good health. Some clones in this sample may be carry-over from other donors' samples. For the CDR3, the DNA is TGTGCCAGCTCACCACCGTCGGGGAGGGAGGGTGAAGCTTTCTTT. This gives the protein CASSPPSGREGEAFF.